This T cell receptor beta chain was recovered during a study of human T cells and chemical hapten exposure. Study findings and constraints: DPC sensitization left the count of TCRs above 1 in 1000 unchanged.

Individual cDNA molecules had unique molecular identifiers attached to them by the library. TCRdb independently ran MiXCR on the RACE reads; one entry per CDR3 protein. There are around 80,000 distinct CDR3 sequences in the sample; about 8.6% occur only once, and over 1.5% lies in the top ten. Regarding this clonotype: What it binds is not known.

Germline loops: CDR1 ENHRY, CDR2 SYGVKD. Losses at the gene ends were 4 bases for V and 0 bases for J; bases not matched to a gene: 3. The length of the CDR3 is 18 residues. Noted time point: healthy volunteer bleed at 6 weeks. The authors' total RNA extraction used unfractionated whole blood. The chain carries TRBV10-3 and TRBJ2-2; 15 bases are a match to TRBD2. The source material was whole blood. This sequence originates from a male donor in good health. Some clones in this sample may be carry-over from other donors' samples. The CDR3: CAISGGLAGGTNTGELFF. The CDR3 nucleotides are TGTGCCATCAGTGGGGGACTAGCGGGGGGAACGAACACCGGGGAGCTGTTTTTT.